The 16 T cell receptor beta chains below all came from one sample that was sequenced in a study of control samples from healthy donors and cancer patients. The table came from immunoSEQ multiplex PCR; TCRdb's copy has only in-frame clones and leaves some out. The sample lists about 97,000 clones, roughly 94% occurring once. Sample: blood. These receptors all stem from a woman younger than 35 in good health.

The CDR3 loop reads CASSQSGRSNEKLFF. The CDR3 DNA follows: TGCGCCAGCAGCCAATCCGGGAGATCAAATGAAAAACTGTTTTTT. The chain uses TRBV4-3 and TRBJ1-4; no clear D gene. Trimming removed 2 bases at V and 5 bases at J, with 12 bases between. The CDR3 consists of 15 residues. From germline, CDR1 is LGHNA and CDR2 YSLEER.

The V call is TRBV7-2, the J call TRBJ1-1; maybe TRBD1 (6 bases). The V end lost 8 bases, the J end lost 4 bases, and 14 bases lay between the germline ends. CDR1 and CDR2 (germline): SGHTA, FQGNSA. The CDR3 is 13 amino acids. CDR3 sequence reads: CASSTVTGTEAFF. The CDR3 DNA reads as TGTGCCAGCTCCACGGTGACAGGCACTGAAGCTTTCTTT.

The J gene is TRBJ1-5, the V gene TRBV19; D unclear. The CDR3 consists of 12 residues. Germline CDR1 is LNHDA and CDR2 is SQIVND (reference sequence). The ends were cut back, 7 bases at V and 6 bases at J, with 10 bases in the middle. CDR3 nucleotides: TGTGCCAGTAACACGGGTCCTCAGCCCCAGCATTTT. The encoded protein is CASNTGPQPQHF.

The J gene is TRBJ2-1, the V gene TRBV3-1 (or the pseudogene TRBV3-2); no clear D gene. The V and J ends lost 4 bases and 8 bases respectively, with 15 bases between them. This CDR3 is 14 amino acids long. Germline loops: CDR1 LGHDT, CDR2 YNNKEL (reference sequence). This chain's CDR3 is CASSPFVLGDEQFF. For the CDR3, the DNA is TGTGCCAGCAGCCCTTTTGTTCTGGGTGATGAGCAGTTCTTC.

CDR3 sequence: CAGNTYYEQYF. The CDR3 nucleotides are TGTGCCGGGAACACCTATTACGAGCAGTACTTC. This rearrangement joins TRBV30 to TRBJ2-7, with no clear D. The CDR3 spans 11 residues. The germline CDR1 and CDR2 sequences are GTSNPN and SVGIG (reference sequence). The V end lost 8 bases, the J end lost 4 bases, and 12 bases lay between the germline ends.

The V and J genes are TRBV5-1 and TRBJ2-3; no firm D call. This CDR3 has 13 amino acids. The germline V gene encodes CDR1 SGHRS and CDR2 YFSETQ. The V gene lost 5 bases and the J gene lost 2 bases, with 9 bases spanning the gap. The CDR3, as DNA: TGCGCCAGCAGTTCGGACCTCACAGATACGCAGTATTTT. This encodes CASSSDLTDTQYF.

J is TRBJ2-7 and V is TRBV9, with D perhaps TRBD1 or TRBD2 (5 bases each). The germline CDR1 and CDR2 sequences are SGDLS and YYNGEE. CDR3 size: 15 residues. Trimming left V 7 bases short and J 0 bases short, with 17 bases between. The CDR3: CASGLSGNPSYEQYF. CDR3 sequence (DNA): TGTGCCAGCGGACTCTCAGGGAACCCCTCCTACGAGCAGTACTTC.

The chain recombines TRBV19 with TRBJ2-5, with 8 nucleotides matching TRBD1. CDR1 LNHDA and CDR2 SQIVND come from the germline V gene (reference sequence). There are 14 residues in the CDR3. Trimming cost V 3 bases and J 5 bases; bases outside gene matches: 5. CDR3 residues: CASSIQGARETQYF. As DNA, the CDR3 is TGTGCCAGTAGTATCCAGGGGGCGAGGGAGACCCAGTACTTC.

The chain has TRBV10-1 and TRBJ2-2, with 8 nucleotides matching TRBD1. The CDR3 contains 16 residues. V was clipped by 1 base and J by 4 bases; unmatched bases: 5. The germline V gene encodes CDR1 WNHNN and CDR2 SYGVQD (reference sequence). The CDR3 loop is CASSEWQGAGTGELFF. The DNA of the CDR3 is TGCGCCAGCAGTGAGTGGCAGGGGGCGGGCACCGGGGAGCTGTTTTTT.

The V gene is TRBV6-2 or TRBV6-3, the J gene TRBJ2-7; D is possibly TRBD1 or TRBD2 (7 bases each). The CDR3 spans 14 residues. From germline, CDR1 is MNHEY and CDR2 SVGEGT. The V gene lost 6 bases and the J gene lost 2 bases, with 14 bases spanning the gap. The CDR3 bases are TGTGCCAGCAGCAGACAGGGAGGGGCCTACGAGCAGTACTTC. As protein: CASSRQGGAYEQYF.

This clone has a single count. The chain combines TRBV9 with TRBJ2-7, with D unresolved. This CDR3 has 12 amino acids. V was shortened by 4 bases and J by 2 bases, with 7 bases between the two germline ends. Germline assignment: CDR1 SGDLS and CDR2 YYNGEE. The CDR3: CASSPKAYEQYF. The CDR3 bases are TGTGCCAGCAGCCCTAAGGCCTACGAGCAGTACTTC.

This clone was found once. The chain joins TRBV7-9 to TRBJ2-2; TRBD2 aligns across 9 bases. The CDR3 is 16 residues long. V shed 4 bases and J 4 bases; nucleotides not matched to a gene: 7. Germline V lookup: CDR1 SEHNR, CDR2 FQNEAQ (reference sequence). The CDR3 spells CASSSASGEITGELFF. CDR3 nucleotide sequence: TGTGCCAGCAGCTCAGCTAGCGGGGAAATCACCGGGGAGCTGTTTTTT.

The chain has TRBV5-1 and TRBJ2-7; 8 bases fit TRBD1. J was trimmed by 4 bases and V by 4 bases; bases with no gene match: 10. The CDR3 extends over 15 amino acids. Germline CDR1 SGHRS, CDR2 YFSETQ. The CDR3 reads CASSPDGTGRYEQYF. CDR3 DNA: TGCGCCAGCAGCCCCGACGGGACAGGAAGATACGAGCAGTACTTC.

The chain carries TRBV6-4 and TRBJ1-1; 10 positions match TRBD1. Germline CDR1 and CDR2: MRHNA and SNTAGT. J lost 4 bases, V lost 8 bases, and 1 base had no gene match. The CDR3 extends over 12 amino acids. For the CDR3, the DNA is TGTGCCAGCCGGGACAGGGGCACTGAAGCTTTCTTT. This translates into CASRDRGTEAFF.

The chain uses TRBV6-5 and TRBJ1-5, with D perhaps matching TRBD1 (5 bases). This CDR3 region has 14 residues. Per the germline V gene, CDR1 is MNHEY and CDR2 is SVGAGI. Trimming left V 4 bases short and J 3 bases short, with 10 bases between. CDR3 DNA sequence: TGTGCCAGCAGTTCCACAGGTACCAATCAGCCCCAGCATTTT. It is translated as CASSSTGTNQPQHF.

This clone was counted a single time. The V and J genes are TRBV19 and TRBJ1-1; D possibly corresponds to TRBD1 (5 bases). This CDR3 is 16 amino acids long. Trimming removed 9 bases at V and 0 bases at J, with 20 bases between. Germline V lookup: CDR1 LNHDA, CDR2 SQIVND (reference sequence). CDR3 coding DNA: TGTGCCAGCATAAGTGGCAGGGAAACCATGAACACTGAAGCTTTCTTT. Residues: CASISGRETMNTEAFF.